The next 5 T cell receptor beta chains were all read from a single sample in a study of cytomegalovirus exposure and HLA in healthy donors. It was with 60 Vbeta and 13 Jbeta primers that the PCR ran. Libraries were prepared by immunoSEQ multiplex PCR; TCRdb keeps only in-frame clonotypes and omits some of them. The data contain approximately 160,000 clones, roughly 65% of them singletons. Material: PBMCs. The receptors shown here come from a woman aged 18-35 years in good health and CMV-seropositive.

The rearrangement joins TRBV7-2 to TRBJ2-5; 8 bases line up with TRBD2. From germline, CDR1 is SGHTA and CDR2 FQGNSA. V lost 4 bases to trimming and J lost 6 bases; unmatched junction nucleotides: 13. This CDR3 is 16 amino acids long. CDR3 region: CASSSAGGAKTKTQYF. The CDR3, as DNA: TGTGCCAGCAGCTCCGCCGGGGGGGCCAAAACGAAGACCCAGTACTTC.

V and J are TRBV5-1 and TRBJ2-5; the D is unclear. V dropped 1 base and J dropped 7 bases, with 5 bases sitting between them. The CDR3 covers 11 residues. The V gene's germline CDR1 is SGHRS and CDR2 YFSETQ. The CDR3 reads CASSLLGTQYF. DNA of the CDR3: TGCGCCAGCAGCTTGCTAGGGACCCAGTACTTC.

The chain employs TRBV7-9 and TRBJ1-5; D unresolved. The germline V gene has CDR1 SEHNR and CDR2 FQNEAQ (reference sequence). This CDR3 is built from 18 residues. Trimming pared 1 base from V and 1 base from J, leaving 17 bases between. CDR3 DNA: TGTGCCAGCAGCTTAGTTTCTGTAGGAGGGATAAGCAATCAGCCCCAGCATTTT. The encoded protein is CASSLVSVGGISNQPQHF.

V usage is TRBV30 and J usage is TRBJ2-7, with 11 bases that match TRBD2. The CDR3 covers 14 residues. The germline V gene encodes CDR1 GTSNPN and CDR2 SVGIG (reference sequence). J was trimmed by 4 bases and V by 2 bases; bases with no gene match: 4. CDR3 sequence reads: CAWSIAGGPYEQYF. The CDR3 DNA follows: TGTGCCTGGAGTATAGCGGGAGGGCCGTACGAGCAGTACTTC.

The DNA for the CDR3 is TGCAGCGGGACAGGAATTGACGAGCAGTACTTC. As protein: CSGTGIDEQYF. The rearrangement uses TRBV29-1 and TRBJ2-7, with 7 nucleotides matching TRBD1. CDR1 and CDR2 (germline): SQVTM, ANQGSEA. This CDR3 is built from 11 residues. Losses at the gene ends were 7 bases for V and 5 bases for J; bases not matched to a gene: 5.